The present T cell receptor (beta chain) was sequenced within a study of OX40 agonist ivuxolimab in advanced cancers. As for the study in general: Patients assigned to dose escalation were diagnosed with hepatocellular carcinoma, melanoma, renal cell or head and neck cancer.

General observations from the study: The study observed clonal expansion of CD4+ and CD8+ blood T cells by week 6 at 0.1 to 3.0 mg/kg.

Clones were sequenced by immunoSEQ multiplex PCR, and TCRdb holds only the in-frame ones, with some missing. The profile shows some 66,000 clones, roughly 88% of them singletons. This CDR3 has 14 amino acids. V dropped 5 bases and J dropped 6 bases, with 15 bases sitting between them. From germline, CDR1 is LGHNA and CDR2 YNFKEQ. A remark on this clone: The antigen is not known.

The material was CD4+ or CD8+ T cells sorted from blood, obtained in a trial of the OX40 agonist ivuxolimab. This receptor was identified in an adult with an advanced solid tumor such as melanoma, head and neck, liver or kidney cancer. The V gene is TRBV4-2, the J gene TRBJ2-3; D is undetermined. The DNA of the CDR3 is TGTGCCAGCAGCGCTGCCCCCCCGACGGATACGCAGTATTTT. Amino acids: CASSAAPPTDTQYF.